One and the same sample provided the 22 T cell receptor beta chains below, sequenced in a study of beta chain features in type 1 diabetes. Overall study results and limits: People with Type 1 diabetes carried modestly yet significantly shorter TCRB CDR3s in all four CD4+ subsets.

Expressed TCRB transcripts were sequenced after all isolated RNA was converted to cDNA. Method: immunoSEQ multiplex PCR; TCRdb's copy keeps in-frame clones and lacks some. The sample includes about 660,000 clones, over 13% seen only once; the top ten take less than 0.04%. Their specific antigens are unknown. Sequencing was performed on naive CD4+ T cells from blood. All receptors come from a man between 18 and 29 years old with type 1 diabetes.

On this clone itself: Within the sample, other DNA sequences also encode this same CDR3. The gene calls are TRBV30 and TRBJ1-1; D ambiguous. V lost 0 bases and J 3 bases, leaving 2 bases between the germline ends. This CDR3 is 11 amino acids long. The germline CDR1 and CDR2 sequences are GTSNPN and SVGIG (reference sequence). The CDR3 sequence: CAWSVYTEAFF. The CDR3 DNA reads as TGTGCCTGGAGTGTCTACACTGAAGCTTTCTTT.

This clone occurred a few times. This chain connects TRBV7-3 to TRBJ2-6; 10 bases map to TRBD1. With 6 bases clipped from V and 0 bases from J, the junction kept 11 bases outside the gene matches. Germline lookup yields CDR1 SGHTA and CDR2 FQGTGA. This CDR3 comprises 19 residues. CDR3 sequence reads: CASRRTGGSLSSGANVLTF. CDR3 bases: TGTGCCAGCAGGAGGACAGGGGGGTCCCTTAGCTCTGGGGCCAACGTCCTGACTTTC.

This CDR3 reads CASRPSGDTEAFF. Written as DNA, the CDR3 is TGCGCCAGCAGGCCTTCCGGGGACACTGAAGCTTTCTTT. The chain links TRBV4-3 to TRBJ1-1; D uncertain. The length of the CDR3 is 13 residues. The germline V gene has CDR1 LGHNA and CDR2 YSLEER. The V end was cut by 6 bases, the J end by 3 bases, with 11 bases between.

This clone was picked up a small number of times. The chain is built from TRBV25-1 and TRBJ2-1, with D possibly matching TRBD1 (5 bases). There are 14 residues in the CDR3. Germline V gene lookup returns CDR1 MGHDK and CDR2 SYGVNS. V was cut by 1 base and J by 8 bases, with 12 bases left in between. The DNA for the CDR3 is TGTGCCAGCAGTGAATCAAGGGGCGCCGATGAGCAGTTCTTC. Translated, it gives CASSESRGADEQFF. The full variable domain, its missing parts supplied by reference TRBV25-1 and TRBJ2-1, is EADIYQTPRYLVIGTGKKITLECSQTMGHDKMYWYQQDPGMELHLIHYSYGVNSTEKGDLSSESTVSRIRTEHFPLTLESARPSHTSQYLCASSESRGADEQFFGPGTRLTVL.

Only a few counts were recorded for this clone. The identical CDR3 is also encoded by other nucleotide sequences in the sample. The rearrangement links TRBV28 to TRBJ2-7; TRBD1 agrees at 7 bases. The J segment lost 0 bases and the V segment lost 2 bases, leaving 1 base of the junction unmatched. Germline assignment: CDR1 MDHEN and CDR2 SYDVKM. There are 14 residues in the CDR3. The CDR3 sequence is CASSLGTVSYEQYF. The DNA for the CDR3 is TGTGCCAGCAGTTTAGGGACAGTCTCCTACGAGCAGTACTTC.

This clone was picked up a small number of times. V and J are TRBV30 and TRBJ1-2; the D is unclear. The V gene lost 1 base and the J gene lost 0 bases, with 15 bases spanning the gap. Germline CDR1 GTSNPN, CDR2 SVGIG (reference sequence). This CDR3 is built from 16 residues. The CDR3 nucleotides read TGTGCCTGGAGTGCGGCAGCGGTCGTAGCTAACTATGGCTACACCTTC. Residues: CAWSAAAVVANYGYTF.

This clone was counted only a few times. V usage is TRBV28 and J usage is TRBJ2-7; weak D call: TRBD1 (6 bases). Germline V lookup: CDR1 MDHEN, CDR2 SYDVKM. CDR3 length: 14 residues. V lost 6 bases, J lost 3 bases, and 15 bases lay in between. The CDR3 reads CASRGAGAIYEQYF. In DNA form, the CDR3 reads TGTGCCAGCAGGGGGGCAGGGGCTATCTACGAGCAGTACTTC.

The chain uses TRBV10-3 and TRBJ1-1, with no clear D. The germline V gene has CDR1 ENHRY and CDR2 SYGVKD. The V end was cut by 3 bases, the J end by 0 bases, with 2 bases between. This CDR3 is 12 amino acids long. CDR3 in DNA: TGTGCCATCAGTGACCTGAACACTGAAGCTTTCTTT. It encodes CAISDLNTEAFF.

This clone occurred a few times. The chain uses TRBV5-1 and TRBJ1-4, with unresolved D. The CDR3 has 13 residues. Germline V gene lookup returns CDR1 SGHRS and CDR2 YFSETQ. With 4 bases removed from V and 11 bases from J, the gap between germline ends came to 15 bases. Here the CDR3 DNA reads TGCGCCAGCAGCCTGACTTGGGTTTCGAAACTGTTTTTT. Its translation is CASSLTWVSKLFF.

This clone was picked up a small number of times. J is TRBJ2-7 and V is TRBV4-2; D possibly corresponds to TRBD1 (5 bases). CDR1 and CDR2 from the germline V gene are LGHNA and YNFKEQ. The CDR3 is made up of 18 amino acids. V was cut by 3 bases and J by 3 bases, with 24 bases left in between. The CDR3: CASSHTQNLRDRFYEQYF. The DNA for the CDR3 is TGTGCCAGCAGCCATACACAAAATCTGCGAGACAGATTCTACGAGCAGTACTTC.

The chain combines TRBV28 with TRBJ1-2; a weak D match, TRBD1 (6 bases). The germline V and J ends were trimmed by 5 bases and 5 bases, with 15 bases remaining between them. This CDR3 has 14 residues. Germline CDR1 is MDHEN and CDR2 is SYDVKM. The DNA of the CDR3 is TGTGCCAGCAGTCCCCGTGGAGGGGGGTATGGCTACACCTTC. It yields the protein CASSPRGGGYGYTF.

V usage is TRBV7-8 and J usage is TRBJ1-2; D is unresolved. Germline-derived CDR1 and CDR2 are SGHVS and FQNEAQ. This CDR3 contains 13 residues. Trimming pared 1 base from V and 8 bases from J, leaving 11 bases between. The CDR3 region has the DNA TGTGCCAGCAGCTTAGGGCCAAGAGAGGGCTACACCTTC. This encodes CASSLGPREGYTF.

The CDR3 region is CAWSLRGWYQETQYF. The CDR3 DNA is TGTGCCTGGAGTTTGAGAGGCTGGTACCAAGAGACCCAGTACTTC. The chain couples TRBV30 to TRBJ2-5; D uncertain. Germline lookup yields CDR1 GTSNPN and CDR2 SVGIG (reference sequence). The CDR3 spans 15 residues. Trimming took off 2 bases at V and 0 bases at J, with 13 bases between the two ends.

This clone was seen a handful of times. V is TRBV29-1 and J is TRBJ2-1, with a possible D match to TRBD1 (5 bases). The CDR3 consists of 13 residues. V was cut by 4 bases and J by 2 bases, with 9 bases left in between. Germline CDR1 SQVTM, CDR2 ANQGSEA. The CDR3 DNA sequence: TGCAGCGTTGCCAGGGTGGCCTACAATGAGCAGTTCTTC. It translates to CSVARVAYNEQFF.

This clone was detected a few times. The chain combines TRBV18 with TRBJ1-2; D ambiguous. Trimming pared 3 bases from V and 8 bases from J, leaving 13 bases between. Per the germline V gene, CDR1 is KGHSH and CDR2 is LQKENI. The CDR3 has 13 amino acids. The CDR3 reads CASSPDGIRGYTF. The CDR3 nucleotides read TGTGCCAGCTCACCGGACGGGATCCGCGGCTACACCTTC.

The chain links TRBV5-6 to TRBJ2-1; possible D gene TRBD2, 6 bases. V lost 4 bases to trimming and J lost 9 bases, with 23 bases between them. CDR1 and CDR2 from the germline V gene are SGHDT and YYEEEE. The CDR3 contains 16 residues. The CDR3 DNA follows: TGTGCCAGCAGCCTGCGAGCGGGCCATAGGAGGGTTGAGCAGTTCTTC. This gives the protein CASSLRAGHRRVEQFF.

This rearrangement joins TRBV5-1 to TRBJ2-1; 11 bases match TRBD2. CDR1 and CDR2 (germline): SGHRS, YFSETQ. This CDR3 comprises 16 residues. V lost 4 bases, J lost 7 bases, and 10 bases stayed unmatched. In DNA form, the CDR3 reads TGCGCCAGCAGCCCCCCACTAGCGGGGGAGGTGAATGAGCAGTTCTTC. Encoded protein: CASSPPLAGEVNEQFF.

The chain uses TRBV7-2 and TRBJ2-3; 7 bases match TRBD2. The germline gives CDR1 SGHTA, CDR2 FQGNSA. The J segment lost 5 bases and the V segment lost 6 bases, leaving 11 bases of the junction unmatched. The CDR3 length is 15 residues. The CDR3 region is CASRIMGRGVDTQYF. DNA of the CDR3: TGTGCCAGCAGGATAATGGGTCGGGGGGTAGATACGCAGTATTTT.

This chain connects TRBV30 to TRBJ2-7; TRBD2 might be the D (6 bases). The CDR3 totals 14 residues. CDR1 and CDR2 (germline): GTSNPN, SVGIG (reference sequence). Trimming removed 1 base from V and 6 bases from J, with 16 bases in between. The CDR3 DNA sequence: TGTGCCTGGAGTGGAGGACTACCGTCGGGCGAGCAGTACTTC. Protein: CAWSGGLPSGEQYF.

The chain joins TRBV20-1 to TRBJ2-4; D not certain. Trimming removed 8 bases at V and 10 bases at J, with 15 bases between. The V gene's germline CDR1 is DFQATT and CDR2 SNEGSKA (reference sequence). The CDR3 totals 11 residues. CDR3 sequence reads: CSTQRVWIQYF. DNA for the CDR3: TGCAGTACCCAAAGGGTGTGGATTCAGTACTTC.

The sample holds a few counts of this clone. The rearrangement uses TRBV4-2 and TRBJ2-7; TRBD1 agrees at 10 bases. With 3 bases clipped from V and 4 bases from J, the junction kept 9 bases outside the gene matches. The CDR3 spans 16 residues. Germline V gene lookup returns CDR1 LGHNA and CDR2 YNFKEQ. DNA for the CDR3: TGTGCCAGCAGCCAGAGACTAGGGACAGGGGAATACGAGCAGTACTTC. Its protein is CASSQRLGTGEYEQYF.

The chain has TRBV9 and TRBJ2-7; 7 positions match TRBD2. The CDR3 is 15 amino acids. Germline values: CDR1 SGDLS, CDR2 YYNGEE. J lost 0 bases, V lost 1 base, and 4 bases had no gene match. The CDR3 loop reads CASSVTSEASYEQYF. In DNA form, the CDR3 reads TGTGCCAGCAGCGTAACTAGCGAGGCCTCCTACGAGCAGTACTTC.